The 9 T cell receptor beta chains in this list originate from one sample, sequenced in a study of blood T cell repertoires in COVID-19 (dated by TCRdb to between 2020 and 2021). Library construction relied on the immunoSEQ multiplex PCR assay. The source is immuneACCESS, and TCRdb retained only in-frame sequences with V and J called. Part of the clones is not carried over; for the studies checked, unresolved V genes explain less than half of this, and the remainder is unexplained. The sample table holds over 45,000 clones, of which 83% were seen once. The ten biggest clones cover roughly 6% of the sample. Sequencing was done on a sample of peripheral blood. The receptors stem from a woman aged 80 or over with acute or convalescent COVID-19.

This chain uses TRBV11-2 with TRBJ2-1; unclear D gene. The CDR3 length is 14 residues. The germline CDR1 and CDR2 sequences are SGHAT and FQNNGV. V was clipped by 7 bases and J by 4 bases, with 14 bases between them. As DNA, the CDR3 is TGTGCCAGCACCCCAAGGATGGAGTACAATGAGCAGTTCTTC. Its protein product is CASTPRMEYNEQFF.

This chain connects TRBV3-1 (or the pseudogene TRBV3-2) to TRBJ2-3; no reliable D call. The CDR3 totals 14 residues. Trimming cost V 1 base and J 2 bases, with 7 bases left between them. Germline loops: CDR1 LGHDT, CDR2 YNNKEL (reference sequence). DNA of the CDR3: TGTGCCAGCAGCCAAGGACAAATCACAGATACGCAGTATTTT. Translating gives CASSQGQITDTQYF.

The V and J genes are TRBV7-2 and TRBJ1-2; 9 nucleotides agree with TRBD1. The CDR3 spans 17 residues. V lost 2 bases, J lost 3 bases, and 10 bases stayed unmatched. Germline assignment: CDR1 SGHTA and CDR2 FQGNSA. Here the CDR3 reads CASSLLPQTGGDYGYTF. The CDR3 nucleotides read TGTGCCAGCAGCTTACTACCCCAGACAGGGGGAGACTATGGCTACACCTTC.

V is TRBV19 and J is TRBJ1-2; D may be TRBD1 (6 bases). Trimming pared 3 bases from V and 0 bases from J, leaving 11 bases between. The CDR3 spans 15 residues. In germline, CDR1 is LNHDA, CDR2 SQIVND (reference sequence). CDR3 sequence reads: CASSIQGHSNYGYTF. CDR3 nucleotide sequence: TGTGCCAGTAGTATTCAGGGACACTCTAACTATGGCTACACCTTC.

This chain connects TRBV10-2 to TRBJ2-2; no clear D. CDR3 length equals 17 residues. V dropped 4 bases and J dropped 0 bases, with 15 bases sitting between them. Germline-derived CDR1 and CDR2 are WSHSY and SAAADI. The CDR3 spells CASSGAKRNSNTGELFF. The CDR3 nucleotides are TGCGCCAGCAGTGGAGCGAAAAGGAACTCGAACACCGGGGAGCTGTTTTTT.

This chain connects TRBV9 to TRBJ2-3; TRBD2 is a possible D gene (6 bases). Deletions cut 7 bases from V and 0 bases from J, with 12 bases between. The CDR3 loop spans 14 amino acids. Germline-derived CDR1 and CDR2 are SGDLS and YYNGEE. CDR3 sequence: CASGRGTSTDTQYF. The CDR3 nucleotides read TGTGCCAGCGGGCGGGGCACTAGCACAGATACGCAGTATTTT.

This clone appeared a few times. This specimen includes other DNA sequences encoding the same CDR3. CDR3 DNA sequence: TGTGCCAGCAGCTTAGGAGGGTATAGCAATCAGCCCCAGCATTTT. It is translated as CASSLGGYSNQPQHF. The chain couples TRBV7-9 to TRBJ1-5; no clear D. The germline CDR1 and CDR2 sequences are SEHNR and FQNEAQ (reference sequence). V was pared by 1 base and J by 0 bases, with 7 bases between. The CDR3 totals 15 residues.

The chain links TRBV7-9 to TRBJ1-2; 10 bases are shared with TRBD1. J was trimmed by 4 bases and V by 3 bases; bases with no gene match: 8. The CDR3 contains 16 residues. Germline lookup yields CDR1 SEHNR and CDR2 FQNEAQ (reference sequence). DNA of the CDR3: TGTGCCAGCAGCTTTGGCTCCGGGACAGGGGTCTATGGCTACACCTTC. It translates to CASSFGSGTGVYGYTF.

In DNA, the CDR3 is TGTGCCAGCAGCTTAGTATCAGGGGAGCAGCCCCAGCATTTT. This translates into CASSLVSGEQPQHF. The V gene is TRBV7-8, the J gene TRBJ1-5; weak D call: TRBD1 (6 bases). V was cut by 1 base and J by 7 bases, with 11 bases left in between. The length of the CDR3 is 14 residues. CDR1 and CDR2 from the germline V gene are SGHVS and FQNEAQ.